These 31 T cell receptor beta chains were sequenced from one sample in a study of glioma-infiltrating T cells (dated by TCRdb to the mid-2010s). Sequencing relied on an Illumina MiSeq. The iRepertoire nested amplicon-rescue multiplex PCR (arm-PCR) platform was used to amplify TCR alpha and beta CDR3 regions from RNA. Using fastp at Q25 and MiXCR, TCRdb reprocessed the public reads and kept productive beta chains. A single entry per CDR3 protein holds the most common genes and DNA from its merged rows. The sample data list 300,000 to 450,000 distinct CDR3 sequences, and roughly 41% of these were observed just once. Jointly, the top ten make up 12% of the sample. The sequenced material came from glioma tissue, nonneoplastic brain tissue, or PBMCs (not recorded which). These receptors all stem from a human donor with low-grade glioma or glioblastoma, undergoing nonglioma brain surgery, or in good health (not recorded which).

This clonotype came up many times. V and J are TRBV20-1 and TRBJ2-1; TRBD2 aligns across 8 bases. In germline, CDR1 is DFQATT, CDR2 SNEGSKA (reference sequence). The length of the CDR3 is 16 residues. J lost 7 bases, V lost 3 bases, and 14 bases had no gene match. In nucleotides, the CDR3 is TGCAGTGCTAGGGGTTCAGGCGAGCGGGAGATGAATGAGCAGTTCTTC. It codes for CSARGSGEREMNEQFF.

The CDR3 sequence is CASSLGGFRTEAFF. The CDR3 bases are TGTGCCAGCAGCTTAGGAGGGTTTCGCACTGAAGCTTTCTTT. The chain links TRBV7-9 to TRBJ1-1, with D unclear. The CDR3 length is 14 residues. The V gene's germline CDR1 is SEHNR and CDR2 FQNEAQ (reference sequence). The V end lost 1 base, the J end lost 4 bases, and 10 bases lay between the germline ends.

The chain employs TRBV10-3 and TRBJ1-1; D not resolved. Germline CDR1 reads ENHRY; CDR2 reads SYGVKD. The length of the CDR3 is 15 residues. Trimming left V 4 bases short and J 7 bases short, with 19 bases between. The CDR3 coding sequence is TGTGCCATCAGTGTAAACCCGACTTTGACCGGTGAAGCTTTCTTT. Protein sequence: CAISVNPTLTGEAFF.

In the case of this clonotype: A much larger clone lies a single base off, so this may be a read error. CDR3 region: CASSPGVSPNNDQFF. For the CDR3, the DNA is TGTGCCAGCAGCCCAGGGGTTAGCCCGAACAATGATCAGTTCTTC. V gene TRBV27 combines with J gene TRBJ2-1; TRBD1 might be the D (6 bases). This CDR3 has 15 residues. CDR1 is MNHEY, CDR2 SMNVEV, per germline (reference sequence).

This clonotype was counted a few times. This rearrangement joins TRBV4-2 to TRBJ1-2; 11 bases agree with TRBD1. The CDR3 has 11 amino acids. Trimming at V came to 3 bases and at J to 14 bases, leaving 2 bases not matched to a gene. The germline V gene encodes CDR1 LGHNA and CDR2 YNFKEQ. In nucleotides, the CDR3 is TGTGCCAGCAGCCAGGACAGGGGGCGAACCTTC. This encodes CASSQDRGRTF.

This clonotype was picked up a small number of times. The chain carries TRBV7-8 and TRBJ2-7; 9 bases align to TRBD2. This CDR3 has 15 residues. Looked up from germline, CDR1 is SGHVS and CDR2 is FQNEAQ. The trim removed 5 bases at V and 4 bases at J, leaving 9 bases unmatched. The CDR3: CASSLTGTSSYEQYF. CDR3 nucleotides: TGTGCCAGCAGCCTGACCGGGACTAGCTCGTACGAGCAGTACTTC. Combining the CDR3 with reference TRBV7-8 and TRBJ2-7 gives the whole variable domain GAGVSQSPRYKVAKRGQDVALRCDPISGHVSLFWYQQALGQGPEFLTYFQNEAQLDKSGLPSDRFFAERPEGSVSTLKIQRTQQEDSAVYLCASSLTGTSSYEQYFGPGTRLTVT.

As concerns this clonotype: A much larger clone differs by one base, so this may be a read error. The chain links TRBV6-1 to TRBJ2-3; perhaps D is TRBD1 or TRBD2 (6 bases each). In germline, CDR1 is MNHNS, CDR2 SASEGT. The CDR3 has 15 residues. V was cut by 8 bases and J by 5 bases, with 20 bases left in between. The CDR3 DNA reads TGTGCCAGCGCAACGACTAGAGGGGGGATAGATACGCAGTATTTT. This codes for CASATTRGGIDTQYF.

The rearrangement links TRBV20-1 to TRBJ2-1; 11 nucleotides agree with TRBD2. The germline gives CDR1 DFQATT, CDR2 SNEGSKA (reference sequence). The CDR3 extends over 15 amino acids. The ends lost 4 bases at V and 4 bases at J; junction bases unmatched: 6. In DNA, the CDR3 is TGCAGTGCTAATCCCACTAGCGGGGGATACAATGAGCAGTTCTTC. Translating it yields CSANPTSGGYNEQFF.

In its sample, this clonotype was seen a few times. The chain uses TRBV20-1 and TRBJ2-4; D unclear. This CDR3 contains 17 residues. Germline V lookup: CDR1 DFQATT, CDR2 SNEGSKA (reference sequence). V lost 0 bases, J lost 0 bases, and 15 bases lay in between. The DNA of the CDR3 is TGCAGTGCTAGAGATTGGGGATCCACCGTAGCCAAAAACATTCAGTACTTC. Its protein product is CSARDWGSTVAKNIQYF.

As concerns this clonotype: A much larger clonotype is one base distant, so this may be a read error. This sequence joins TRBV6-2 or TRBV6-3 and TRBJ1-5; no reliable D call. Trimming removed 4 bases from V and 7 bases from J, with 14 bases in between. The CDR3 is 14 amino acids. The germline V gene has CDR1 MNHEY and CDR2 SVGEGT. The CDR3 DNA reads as TGTGCCAGCAGTTCGGCCGGACGCGAGCAGCCCCAGCATTTT. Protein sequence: CASSSAGREQPQHF.

CDR3 amino acids: CASKGVALRNEQFF. DNA of the CDR3: TGTGCCAGCAAGGGGGTAGCTCTCCGGAATGAGCAGTTCTTC. This sequence joins TRBV6-2 or TRBV6-3 and TRBJ2-1, with a tentative D call TRBD1 (6 bases). The CDR3 is made up of 14 amino acids. CDR1 and CDR2 (germline): MNHEY, SVGEGT. Trimming took off 7 bases at V and 7 bases at J, with 17 bases between the two ends.

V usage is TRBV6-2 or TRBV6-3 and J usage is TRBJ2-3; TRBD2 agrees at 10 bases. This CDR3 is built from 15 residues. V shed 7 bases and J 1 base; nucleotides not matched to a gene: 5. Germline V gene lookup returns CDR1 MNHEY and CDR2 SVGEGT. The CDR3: CASIHGLAGTDTQYF. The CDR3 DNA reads TGTGCCAGCATTCACGGACTAGCGGGCACAGATACGCAGTATTTT.

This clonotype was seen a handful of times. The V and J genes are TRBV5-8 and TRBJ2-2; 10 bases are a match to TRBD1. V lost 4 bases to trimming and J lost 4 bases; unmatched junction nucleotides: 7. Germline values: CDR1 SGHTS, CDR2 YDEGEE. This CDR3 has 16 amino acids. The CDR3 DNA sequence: TGTGCCAGCAGCCTGAGGACAGGGGGTTTCACCGGGGAGCTGTTTTTT. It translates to CASSLRTGGFTGELFF.

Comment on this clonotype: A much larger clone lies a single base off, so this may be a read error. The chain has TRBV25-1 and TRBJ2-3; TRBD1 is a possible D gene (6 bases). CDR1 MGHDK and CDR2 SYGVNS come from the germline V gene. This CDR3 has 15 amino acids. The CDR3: CASSEFDRTTDTKYF. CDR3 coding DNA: TGTGCCAGCAGTGAATTTGACAGGACCACAGATACGAAGTATTTT.

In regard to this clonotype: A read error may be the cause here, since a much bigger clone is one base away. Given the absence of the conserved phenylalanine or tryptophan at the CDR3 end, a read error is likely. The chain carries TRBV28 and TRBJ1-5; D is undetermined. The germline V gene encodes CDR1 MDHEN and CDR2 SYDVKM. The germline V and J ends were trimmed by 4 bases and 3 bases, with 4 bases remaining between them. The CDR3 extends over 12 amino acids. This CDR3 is CASSSYNQPQHL. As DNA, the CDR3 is TGTGCCAGCAGTTCCTACAATCAGCCCCAGCATCTT.

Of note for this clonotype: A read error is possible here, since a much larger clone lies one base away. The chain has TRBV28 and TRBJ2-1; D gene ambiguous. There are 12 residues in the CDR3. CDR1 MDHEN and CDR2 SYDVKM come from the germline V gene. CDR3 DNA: TGTGCCAGCAAGGGCAGGTTCAATGAGCGGTTCTTC. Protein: CASKGRFNERFF.

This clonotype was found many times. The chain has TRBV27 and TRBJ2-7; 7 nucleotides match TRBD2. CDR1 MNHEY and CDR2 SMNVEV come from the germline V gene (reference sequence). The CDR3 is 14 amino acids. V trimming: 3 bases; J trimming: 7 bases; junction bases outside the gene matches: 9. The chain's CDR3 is CASSFGGRAWEQYF. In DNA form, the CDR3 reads TGTGCCAGCAGTTTTGGTGGGAGGGCCTGGGAGCAGTACTTC.

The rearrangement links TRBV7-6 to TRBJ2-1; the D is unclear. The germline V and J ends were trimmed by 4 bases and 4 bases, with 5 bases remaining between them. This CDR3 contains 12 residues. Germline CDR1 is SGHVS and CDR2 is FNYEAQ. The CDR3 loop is CASSYKYNEQFF. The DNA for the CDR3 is TGTGCCAGCAGCTATAAATACAATGAGCAGTTCTTC.

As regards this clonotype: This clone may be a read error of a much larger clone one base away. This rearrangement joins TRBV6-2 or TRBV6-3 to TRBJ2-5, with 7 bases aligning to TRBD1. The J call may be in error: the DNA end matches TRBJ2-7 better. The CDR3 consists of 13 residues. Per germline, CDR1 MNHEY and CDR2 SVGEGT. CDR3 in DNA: TGTGCCAGCAGACAGGGGTCTTTCTACGAGCAGTACTTC. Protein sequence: CASRQGSFYEQYF.

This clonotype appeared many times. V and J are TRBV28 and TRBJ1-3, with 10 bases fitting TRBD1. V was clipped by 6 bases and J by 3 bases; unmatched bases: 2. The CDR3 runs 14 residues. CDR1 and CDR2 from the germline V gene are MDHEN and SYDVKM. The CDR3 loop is CASSWDRGGNTIYF. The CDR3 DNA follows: TGTGCCAGCAGCTGGGACAGGGGTGGAAACACCATATATTTT.

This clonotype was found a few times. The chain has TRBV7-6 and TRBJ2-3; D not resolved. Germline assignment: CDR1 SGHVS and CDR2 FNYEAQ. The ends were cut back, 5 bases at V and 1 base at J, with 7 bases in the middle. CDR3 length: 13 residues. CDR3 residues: CASSRMGTDTQYF. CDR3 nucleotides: TGTGCCAGCAGCCGGATGGGCACAGATACGCAGTATTTT.

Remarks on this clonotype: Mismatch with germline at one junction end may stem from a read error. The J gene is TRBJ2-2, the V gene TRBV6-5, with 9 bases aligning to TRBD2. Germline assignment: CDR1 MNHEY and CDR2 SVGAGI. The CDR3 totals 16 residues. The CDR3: CASSHLAGRNTGELFF. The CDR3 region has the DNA TGTGCCAGCAGCCACCTAGCGGGAAGGAACACAGGGGAGCTGTTTTTT.

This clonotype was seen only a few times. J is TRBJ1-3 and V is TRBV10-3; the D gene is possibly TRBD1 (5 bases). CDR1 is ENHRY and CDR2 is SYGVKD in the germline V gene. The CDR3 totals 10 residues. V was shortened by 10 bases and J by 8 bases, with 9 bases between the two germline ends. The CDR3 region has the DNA TGTGCCACCCTGGGGGACACCATATATTTT. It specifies CATLGDTIYF.

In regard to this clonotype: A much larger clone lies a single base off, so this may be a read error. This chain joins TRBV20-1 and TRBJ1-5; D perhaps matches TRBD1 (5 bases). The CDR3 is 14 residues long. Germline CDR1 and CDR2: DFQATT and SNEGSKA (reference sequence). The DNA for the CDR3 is TGCGGTGCGCCCCCCCAGGGAGGCAATCAGCCCCAGCATTTT. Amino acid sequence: CGAPPQGGNQPQHF.

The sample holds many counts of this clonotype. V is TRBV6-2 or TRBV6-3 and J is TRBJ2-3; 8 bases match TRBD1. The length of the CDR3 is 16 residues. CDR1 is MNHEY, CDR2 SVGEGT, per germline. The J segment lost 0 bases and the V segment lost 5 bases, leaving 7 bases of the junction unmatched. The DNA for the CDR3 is TGTGCCAGCAGTGGCCGACAGGGGAGTAGCACAGATACGCAGTATTTT. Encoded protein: CASSGRQGSSTDTQYF.

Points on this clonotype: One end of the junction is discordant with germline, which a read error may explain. CDR3 in amino acids: CNARDQFGNQPQHF. The DNA for the CDR3 is TGCAATGCTAGAGATCAGTTTGGAAACCAGCCCCAGCATTTT. The chain carries TRBV20-1 and TRBJ1-5; D is unresolved. CDR3 length: 14 amino acids. Germline lookup yields CDR1 DFQATT and CDR2 SNEGSKA (reference sequence).

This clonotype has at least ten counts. The CDR3: CASSFSGGDGSPLHF. CDR3 coding DNA: TGTGCCAGCAGTTTTTCGGGGGGCGATGGCTCACCCCTCCACTTT. The V gene is TRBV27, the J gene TRBJ1-6, with D possibly matching TRBD1 (6 bases). Trimming left V 3 bases short and J 10 bases short, with 16 bases between. The CDR3 extends over 15 amino acids. The germline V gene has CDR1 MNHEY and CDR2 SMNVEV (reference sequence).

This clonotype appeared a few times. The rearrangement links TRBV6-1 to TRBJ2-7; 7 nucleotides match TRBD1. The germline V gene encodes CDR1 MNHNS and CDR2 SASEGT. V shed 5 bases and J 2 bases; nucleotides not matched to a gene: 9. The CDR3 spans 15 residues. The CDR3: CASSKPSTGTYEQYF. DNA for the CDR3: TGTGCCAGCAGTAAACCCTCGACAGGGACCTACGAGCAGTACTTC.

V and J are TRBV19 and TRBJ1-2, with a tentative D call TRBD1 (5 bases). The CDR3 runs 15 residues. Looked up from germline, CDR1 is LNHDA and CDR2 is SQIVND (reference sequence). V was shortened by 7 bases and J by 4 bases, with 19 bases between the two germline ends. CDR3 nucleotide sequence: TGTGCCAGTACCTCCGGGACGAAGGCGGGCTATGGCTACACCTTC. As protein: CASTSGTKAGYGYTF.

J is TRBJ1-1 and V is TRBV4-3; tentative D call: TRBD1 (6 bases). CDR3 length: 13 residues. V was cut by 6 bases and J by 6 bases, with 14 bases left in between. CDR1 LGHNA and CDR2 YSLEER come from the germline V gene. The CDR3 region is CASRYRAEAEAFF. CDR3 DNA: TGCGCCAGCAGATACAGGGCGGAGGCTGAAGCTTTCTTT.

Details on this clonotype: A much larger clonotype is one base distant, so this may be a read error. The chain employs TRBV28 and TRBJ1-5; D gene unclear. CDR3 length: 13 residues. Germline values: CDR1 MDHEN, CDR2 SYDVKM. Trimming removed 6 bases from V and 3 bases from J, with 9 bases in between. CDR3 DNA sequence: TGTGCCAGCAGGCGGGAACTCAATCAGCCCCAGCATTTT. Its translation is CASRRELNQPQHF.